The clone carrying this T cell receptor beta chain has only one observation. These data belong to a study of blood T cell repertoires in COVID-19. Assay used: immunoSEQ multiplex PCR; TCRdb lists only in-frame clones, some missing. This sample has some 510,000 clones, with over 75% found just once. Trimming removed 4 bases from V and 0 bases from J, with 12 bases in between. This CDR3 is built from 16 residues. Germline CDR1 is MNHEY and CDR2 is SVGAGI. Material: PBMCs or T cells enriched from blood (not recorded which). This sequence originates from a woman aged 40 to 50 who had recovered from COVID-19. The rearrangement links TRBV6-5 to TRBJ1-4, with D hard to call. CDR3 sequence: CASSSRYTATNEKLFF. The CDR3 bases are TGTGCCAGCAGTTCTCGCTACACAGCAACTAATGAAAAACTGTTTTTT.